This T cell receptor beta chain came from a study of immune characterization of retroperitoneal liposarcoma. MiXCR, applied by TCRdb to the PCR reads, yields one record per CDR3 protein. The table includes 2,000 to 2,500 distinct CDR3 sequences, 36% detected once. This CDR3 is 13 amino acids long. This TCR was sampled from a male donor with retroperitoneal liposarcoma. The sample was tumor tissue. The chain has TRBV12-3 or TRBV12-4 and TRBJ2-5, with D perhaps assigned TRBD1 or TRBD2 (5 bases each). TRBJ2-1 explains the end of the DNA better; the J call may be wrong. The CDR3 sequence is CASSHLKGHEQFF. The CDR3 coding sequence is TGTGCCAGCAGCCATCTAAAGGGACATGAGCAGTTCTTC.